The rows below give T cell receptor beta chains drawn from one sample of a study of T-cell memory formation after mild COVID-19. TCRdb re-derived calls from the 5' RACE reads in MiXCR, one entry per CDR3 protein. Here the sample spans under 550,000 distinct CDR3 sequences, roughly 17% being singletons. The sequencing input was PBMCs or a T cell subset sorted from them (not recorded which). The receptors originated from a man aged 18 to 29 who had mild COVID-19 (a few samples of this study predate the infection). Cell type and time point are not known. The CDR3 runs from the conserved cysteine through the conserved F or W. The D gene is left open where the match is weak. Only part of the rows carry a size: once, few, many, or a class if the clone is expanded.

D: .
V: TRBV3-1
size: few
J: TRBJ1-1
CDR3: CASSQGGRTPGFF
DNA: TGTGCCAGCAGCCAAGGAGGAAGGACACCGGGTTTCTTT

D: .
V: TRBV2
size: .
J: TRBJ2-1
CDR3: CASSDRVKTGYNEQFF
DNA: TGTGCCAGCAGTGACCGGGTCAAAACTGGGTACAATGAGCAGTTCTTC

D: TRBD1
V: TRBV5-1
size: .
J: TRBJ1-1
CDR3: CASSLGQGETEAFF
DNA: TGCGCCAGCAGCTTAGGACAGGGAGAAACTGAAGCTTTCTTT

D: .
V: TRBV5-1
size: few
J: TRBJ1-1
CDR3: CASSLAPGDTEAFF
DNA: TGCGCCAGCAGCTTGGCGCCTGGGGACACTGAAGCTTTCTTT

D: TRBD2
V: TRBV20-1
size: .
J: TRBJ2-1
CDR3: CSAPRLAGANEQFF
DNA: TGCAGTGCTCCCAGACTAGCGGGGGCCAATGAGCAGTTCTTC

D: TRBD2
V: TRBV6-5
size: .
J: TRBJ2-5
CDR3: CASSYPGLAGQETQYF
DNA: TGTGCCAGCAGTTACCCCGGACTAGCGGGGCAAGAGACCCAGTACTTC

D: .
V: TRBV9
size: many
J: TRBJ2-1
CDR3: CASSPDGTNSYNEQFF
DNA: TGTGCCAGCAGCCCCGACGGGACCAACTCCTACAATGAGCAGTTCTTC

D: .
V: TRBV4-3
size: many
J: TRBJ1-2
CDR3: CASSQWGYPTYGYTF
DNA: TGCGCCAGCAGCCAATGGGGCTATCCCACCTATGGCTACACCTTC

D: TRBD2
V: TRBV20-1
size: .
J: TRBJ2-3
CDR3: CSADSGGADTQYF
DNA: TGCAGTGCTGATAGCGGGGGGGCAGATACGCAGTATTTT

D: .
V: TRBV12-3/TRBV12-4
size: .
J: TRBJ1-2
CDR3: CASSLNGMVRDGGYTF
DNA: TGTGCCAGCAGTTTAAACGGTATGGTGAGGGACGGGGGCTACACCTTC

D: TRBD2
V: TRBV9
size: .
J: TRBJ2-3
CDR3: CASSVGQGLSTDTQYF
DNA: TGTGCCAGCAGCGTAGGCCAGGGACTAAGCACAGATACGCAGTATTTT

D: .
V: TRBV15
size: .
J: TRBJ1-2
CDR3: CATSEIGWGQGYTF
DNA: TGTGCCACCAGCGAAATAGGGTGGGGCCAAGGCTACACCTTC

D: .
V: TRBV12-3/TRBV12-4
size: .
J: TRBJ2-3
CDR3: CASHGRTTDTQYF
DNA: TGTGCCAGCCACGGACGGACCACAGATACGCAGTATTTT

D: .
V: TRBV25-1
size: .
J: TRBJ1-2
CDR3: CASSEFGTAITF
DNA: TGTGCCAGCAGTGAATTCGGGACGGCGATCACCTTC

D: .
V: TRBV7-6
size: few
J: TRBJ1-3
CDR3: CASSSLTDSGNTIYF
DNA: TGTGCCAGCAGCTCCCTGACAGATTCAGGAAACACCATATATTTT

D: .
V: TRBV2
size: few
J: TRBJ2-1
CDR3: CASSAEYEQFF
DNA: TGTGCCAGCAGTGCCGAGTATGAGCAGTTCTTC

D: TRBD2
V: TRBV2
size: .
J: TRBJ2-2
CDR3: CASKTSTLRGELFF
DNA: TGTGCCAGTAAGACTAGCACTTTGCGCGGGGAGCTGTTTTTT

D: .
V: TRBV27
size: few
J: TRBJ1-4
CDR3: CASSTVITGEKLFF
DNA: TGTGCCAGCAGTACGGTGATAACTGGGGAAAAACTGTTTTTT

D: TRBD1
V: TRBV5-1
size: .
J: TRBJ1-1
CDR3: CASSLRGTGDGVTEAFF
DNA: TGCGCCAGCAGCTTGAGGGGTACAGGGGATGGTGTCACTGAAGCTTTCTTT

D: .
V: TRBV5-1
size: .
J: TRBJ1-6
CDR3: CASSLGLRQGGNSPLHF
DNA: TGCGCCAGCAGCTTGGGATTGCGGCAGGGCGGTAATTCACCCCTCCACTTT

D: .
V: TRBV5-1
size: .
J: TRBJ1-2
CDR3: CASRLDRFAYGYTF
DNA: TGCGCCAGCAGACTTGACAGGTTCGCCTATGGCTACACCTTC

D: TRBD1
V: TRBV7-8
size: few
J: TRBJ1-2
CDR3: CASSLAGTGVPYGYTF
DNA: TGTGCCAGCAGCTTAGCCGGGACAGGGGTTCCCTATGGCTACACCTTC